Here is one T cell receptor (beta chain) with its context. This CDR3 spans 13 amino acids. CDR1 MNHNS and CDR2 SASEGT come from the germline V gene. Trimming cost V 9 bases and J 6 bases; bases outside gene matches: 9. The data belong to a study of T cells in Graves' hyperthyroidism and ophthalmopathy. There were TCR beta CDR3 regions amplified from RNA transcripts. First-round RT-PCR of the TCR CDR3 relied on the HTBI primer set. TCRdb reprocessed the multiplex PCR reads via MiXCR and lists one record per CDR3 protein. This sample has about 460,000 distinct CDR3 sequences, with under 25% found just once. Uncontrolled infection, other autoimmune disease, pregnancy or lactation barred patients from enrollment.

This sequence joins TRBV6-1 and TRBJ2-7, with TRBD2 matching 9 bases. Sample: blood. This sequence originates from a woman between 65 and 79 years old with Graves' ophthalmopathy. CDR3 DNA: TGTGCCAGGTCAGATCTAGCGGGGCCCGAGCAGTACTTC. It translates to CARSDLAGPEQYF.